This T cell receptor beta chain was observed in a study of blood T cell repertoires in COVID-19 (dated by TCRdb to the early 2020s). About the study as a whole: Samples from collaborators originated in the United States, Italy and Spain and spanned both the acute and convalescent phases of COVID-19. The prospective study material was composed of cDNA or gDNA derived from T cells, B-cell-depleted T cells, or PBMCs. The dataset comprised deeply sampled blood TCRbeta repertoires from subjects exposed to, actively infected with, or recovered from COVID-19. A freely available public database, intended as a resource for researchers studying the immune response to SARS-CoV-2, is where the repertoires were released. The samples were drawn from two sources: the first 160 participants of the ongoing ImmuneRACE study, and 1,200 or so subjects contributed by 6 global collaborators. A de-identified subject ID, COVID-19 status, age in years and sex were almost always included in the sample metadata. HLA class I and class II types, where available, came from metadata supplied by the sample provider rather than from assay-based typing. What the authors observed across the whole study: How much clinical and demographic metadata was included differed by source and by participant, and the metadata was provided uncurated.

One collaborating source in Seattle enrolled patients while the patients were actively infected and followed the patients over time throughout the course of disease. Each collaborating institution followed its own protocols to collect whole blood in K2EDTA tubes. For TCRbeta analysis, collaborators shipped samples as frozen whole blood, isolated PBMCs, or DNA extracted from either of those sample types. Trimming removed 6 bases from V and 6 bases from J; the gene matches leave 13 bases unexplained. The CDR3 holds 17 amino acids from the cysteine to the phenylalanine. CDR3 DNA is the only sequence kept; it has 51 bases, read in frame from the first base. The germline V gene specifies MGHDK as CDR1 and SYGVNS as CDR2. TCRbeta CDR3 regions were amplified from genomic DNA by means of the immunoSEQ Assay, a bias-controlled multiplex PCR. The paper's data handling went like this. Nucleated cell counts per sample were estimated from amplification of reference gene primers within the assay. To quantify the absolute abundance of each unique TCRbeta CDR3 rearrangement, sequence reads were collapsed and filtered. Productive Simpson clonality was computed per sample as the square root of Simpson's diversity index over productive rearrangements. TCRdb retrieved this table from immuneACCESS and kept in-frame rearrangements only. Not all clones are present; in checked studies, unresolved V genes account for under half, and no reason is known for the remainder. V and J calls and clone size are as listed in that table; D and trimming were resolved from the DNA. The sample table records 220,000 or so clones; about 94% of these occur just once. More than 0.7% of the sample is in the top ten clones.

Note on this clone: It has no known antigen specificity. Base qualities were left out, and no much larger clone turns up one base away.

The sequence came from a man aged 55 to 70 with COVID-19, enrolled during active disease. The sample comprised peripheral blood. The rearranged chain carries TRBV25-1 and TRBJ2-1; 11 bases in the junction line up with TRBD1. The nucleotide sequence is TGTGCCAGCAGCCGACACTCCGGGACAGGGGGTTTCAATGAGCAGTTCTTC. Its protein product is CASSRHSGTGGFNEQFF.